One TCR beta chain is described in this entry. Its antigen is not yet known. No base quality values were provided; no much bigger clone lies one nucleotide off. Including cysteine and phenylalanine, the CDR3 has 15 amino acids. This entry keeps only the CDR3 DNA: 45 bases, framed from base 1. The V end loses 0 bases and the J end loses 8 bases, and a stretch of 16 bases separates them. CDR1 and CDR2, looked up from the germline V gene, are SGDLS and YYNGEE. The entry originates in a study of CD4 T cells in relation to SARS-CoV-2 and coronaviruses (dated by TCRdb to 2020 to 2023). Background for the entire study: The ViraFEST assay cultured PBMCs with antigen for under 11 days, then sequenced TCR beta CDR3s to find antigen-specific clonal expansions. An HIV-1 Nef peptide pool or a culture without peptide was used as the negative reference condition. HLA restriction was mapped for shared crossreactive spike epitopes using patient-derived lymphoblastoid cell lines. The study assessed, at the TCR clonotype level, memory CD4+ T cell crossreactivity between SARS-CoV-2 and common cold coronavirus spike proteins. The Adaptive Biotechnologies TCR-sequencing kit was used to sequence samples from three pre-COVID donors and the naive versus memory experiments, whereas other data were Illumina-based. A different TCR-beta assay, based on Illumina, was used to sequence expansion assays from other donors in the study.

Broader findings and caveats from the paper: Since the crossreactivity analysis centred on spike protein, crossreactivity against other viral proteins was not assessed. The study was limited by small numbers of patients and tested TCRs. About 60% of donors had memory CD4+ clonotypes that crossrecognized SARS-CoV-2 and at least one common cold coronavirus spike. No donor contributed both pre-pandemic and post-infection samples, which limited tracing the source of pre-existing responses. Compared with monoreactive clones, crossreactive clones had significantly weaker SARS-CoV-2-driven expansion, a result consistent with antigenic imprinting.

Library prep was done by the immunoSEQ multiplex PCR assay. The authors processed their data as follows. During preprocessing, nonproductive sequences were removed, as were CDR3s that did not start with C, did not end with F or W, or were shorter than 7 amino acids. Antigen-specific clonotypes were called with the MANAFEST web app on the basis of expansion relative to the reference and to other culture wells. A clone was considered positive if significant expansion relative to the reference culture was observed in 2 of 3 replicate wells at an FDR below 0.05. A further requirement for positive clones was significant expansion compared with all other tandem wells, along with an odds ratio above 5. CDR3 homology was measured as pairwise Levenshtein distance, computed with the stringdist R package after trimming three terminal residues from each end. The clones in this table, taken by TCRdb from immuneACCESS, are in-frame only. Not every clone is retained; where verified, under half of the shortfall comes from an unresolved V gene, and the cause of the rest is unknown. V, J and clone size are those of that table, while D and trimming were read from the DNA. The sample yields around 11,000 clones; roughly 70% were counted once. Of the sample, roughly 17% is held by the ten largest clones.

CD4+ T cells from unexposed donors were collected before the COVID-19 pandemic (2011-2018). After less than eleven days of culture, CD4+ T cells were isolated with the EasySep CD4+ T cell isolation kit. Unexposed donor CD4+ T cells were tested for reactivity to SARS-CoV-2 S and N and four common cold coronavirus spike pools, as cell number allowed. About 2 million PBMCs per well were cultured in IMDM with roughly 5% human AB serum and about 10 IU/ml IL-2. Half of the culture medium was replaced with fresh IL-2-containing medium on days 3 and 7. Each peptide culture condition was generally run in triplicate replicate wells. The leukapheresis product used for the unexposed donors was purchased from a commercial source. Ficoll-Paque PLUS gradient centrifugation was used to isolate PBMCs from either whole blood or leukapheresis product. PBMCs were either cryopreserved at -140°C or used fresh in the expansion assay. The QIAamp Micro DNA Kit was used to extract genomic DNA from the CD4+ T cells.

Material: CD4+ T cells from PBMCs, cultured in vitro. The origin of this receptor is a human donor in good health. The sequence is built from TRBV9 and TRBJ2-3; TRBD1 is perhaps the D gene, given 5 matching bases. The DNA is TGTGCCAGCAGCGTAGAGGTGCAGGGCTGGGCTACGCAGTATTTT. It specifies CASSVEVQGWATQYF.